The present T cell receptor (beta chain) was sequenced within a study of molecular identifiers for immune sequencing clone quantification. By share of the sample, this clonotype is medium-sized (0.01 to 0.1%). Its antigen remains unknown. The trim removed 0 bases at V and 3 bases at J, leaving 9 bases unmatched. Germline CDR1 MGHRA, CDR2 YSYEKL. The CDR3 has 18 residues. Libraries for naive CD8 T cells, which were made from about 19,000 to 1,100,000 sorted cells, drew on 10%, 30% or 50% of the RNA. Naive CD8 T cells were sorted, and the gate applied was CD8+CD4-CCR7+CD45RA+. General study findings and limits: Clones that exceeded 20 RNA copies held over 98% of effector molecules, yet under 1% in naive cells.

The authors built bulk TCR libraries by previously described methods with listed TCR primers. MiXCR, run by TCRdb on the PCR reads, gives a single entry per CDR3 protein. The table lists about 65,000 distinct CDR3 sequences, around a sixth of them singletons. The source of this sequence is a human donor in good health. Some libraries in this study had Jurkat cell RNA spiked in. The chain combines TRBV4-1 with TRBJ1-4; 8 bases fit TRBD1. Source material: naive CD8+ T cells from blood, with Jurkat cell RNA spiked in. Subset here: FACS-sorted CD8+CD4-CCR7+CD45RA+ naive T cells. This chain's CDR3 is CASSQDPAGGMPNEKLFF. The CDR3 DNA reads as TGCGCCAGCAGCCAAGACCCGGCAGGGGGCATGCCTAATGAAAAACTGTTTTTT.